These 31 T cell receptor beta chains were all obtained from the same sample, sequenced in a study of CD8 T cells in ankylosing spondylitis. MiXCR, run by TCRdb on the 5' RACE reads, gives a single entry per CDR3 protein. The sample yields about 260,000 distinct CDR3 sequences, 15% to 20% seen once. Sequencing used blood, either unsorted or a sorted T cell fraction (not recorded which). The receptors shown here come from a male donor with ankylosing spondylitis or in good health (not recorded which).

This sequence joins TRBV4-2 and TRBJ2-6; TRBD1 might be the D (6 bases). The CDR3 has 17 residues. CDR1 and CDR2 from the germline V gene are LGHNA and YNFKEQ. Trimming stripped 4 bases from V and 0 bases from J, with 13 bases between. The DNA for the CDR3 is TGTGCCAGCAGCCCCGCTGGACAGAGCTCTGGGGCCAACGTCCTGACTTTC. Translation: CASSPAGQSSGANVLTF.

This clonotype was counted a single time. This chain joins TRBV20-1 and TRBJ2-2, with 10 nucleotides matching TRBD2. CDR3 length: 19 amino acids. Germline-derived CDR1 and CDR2 are DFQATT and SNEGSKA (reference sequence). V was clipped by 3 bases and J by 1 base; unmatched bases: 14. CDR3 sequence (DNA): TGCAGTGCTAGTAAGCTGGCATCTAGCGGGGGCCTGAACACCGGGGAGCTGTTTTTT. Amino acids: CSASKLASSGGLNTGELFF.

V usage is TRBV10-3 and J usage is TRBJ2-1; D may be TRBD1 or TRBD2 (5 bases each). Deletions cut 5 bases from V and 2 bases from J, with 13 bases between. Germline CDR1 ENHRY, CDR2 SYGVKD. The CDR3 has 15 amino acids. CDR3 DNA sequence: TGTGCCATCAGTAGGGACGCCTCGACCTACAATGAGCAGTTCTTC. Its translation: CAISRDASTYNEQFF.

This clonotype was observed a handful of times. This chain links TRBV24-1 with TRBJ2-2; D unresolved. V lost 1 base and J 3 bases, leaving 11 bases between the germline ends. The CDR3 loop spans 16 amino acids. Germline V gives CDR1 KGHDR, CDR2 SFDVKD. Here the CDR3 reads CATSDFGLRDTGELFF. Written as DNA, the CDR3 is TGTGCCACCAGTGATTTCGGGTTACGGGACACCGGGGAGCTGTTTTTT.

The rearrangement uses TRBV7-2 and TRBJ2-7; D call uncertain. Germline CDR1 SGHTA, CDR2 FQGNSA. V was cut by 1 base and J by 1 base, with 8 bases left in between. CDR3 length: 14 amino acids. CDR3 amino acids: CASSLGAYSYEQYV. For the CDR3, the DNA is TGTGCCAGCAGCTTAGGCGCGTATTCCTACGAGCAGTACGTC.

The chain combines TRBV6-2 or TRBV6-3 with TRBJ2-1, with 12 bases matching TRBD2. This CDR3 spans 15 amino acids. V was pared by 3 bases and J by 6 bases, with 3 bases of the junction left unmatched. Germline-derived CDR1 and CDR2 are MNHEY and SVGEGT. CDR3 DNA: TGTGCCAGCAGTTATTCTAGCGGGGGGGCCAATGAGCAGTTCTTC. This translates into CASSYSSGGANEQFF.

The chain combines TRBV5-1 with TRBJ2-1, with 13 bases aligning to TRBD2. The CDR3 consists of 18 residues. Germline loops: CDR1 SGHRS, CDR2 YFSETQ. Trimming took 4 bases from V and 4 from J; bases not matched to a gene: 11. This chain's CDR3 is CASSLGLAGRGLYNEQFF. The DNA for the CDR3 is TGCGCCAGCAGCCTGGGACTAGCGGGAAGGGGATTGTACAATGAGCAGTTCTTC.

The chain combines TRBV7-2 with TRBJ2-3; D not resolved. Trimming left V 2 bases short and J 2 bases short, with 8 bases between. Germline CDR1 is SGHTA and CDR2 is FQGNSA. This CDR3 has 14 amino acids. The CDR3 nucleotides are TGTGCCAGCAGCTTAAGTCACATCACAGATACGCAGTATTTT. Protein sequence: CASSLSHITDTQYF. Full variable domain (outside the CDR3, taken from reference TRBV7-2 and TRBJ2-3): GAGVSQSPSNKVTEKGKDVELRCDPISGHTALYWYRQSLGQGLEFLIYFQGNSAPDKSGLPSDRFSAERTGGSVSTLTIQRTQQEDSAVYLCASSLSHITDTQYFGPGTRLTVL.

This clonotype was recorded at least ten times. The chain employs TRBV29-1 and TRBJ2-1; D is possibly TRBD2 (5 bases). Trimming left V 3 bases short and J 2 bases short, with 5 bases between. This CDR3 is 12 amino acids long. Germline CDR1 SQVTM, CDR2 ANQGSEA. Here the CDR3 DNA reads TGCAGCGTTGACGGGGCCTACAATGAGCAGTTCTTC. The encoded protein is CSVDGAYNEQFF.

This clonotype was counted only a few times. The V gene is TRBV2, the J gene TRBJ2-1, with 11 nucleotides matching TRBD1. Germline V gene lookup returns CDR1 SNHLY and CDR2 FYNNEI. V shed 6 bases and J 6 bases; nucleotides not matched to a gene: 7. The CDR3 extends over 15 amino acids. The CDR3 spells CASRRRDRGSNEQFF. Here the CDR3 DNA reads TGTGCCAGCAGGCGGCGGGACAGGGGGTCCAATGAGCAGTTCTTC. Filled out from reference TRBV2 and TRBJ2-1, the complete variable domain reads EPEVTQTPSHQVTQMGQEVILRCVPISNHLYFYWYRQILGQKVEFLVSFYNNEISEKSEIFDDQFSVERPDGSNFTLKIRSTKLEDSAMYFCASRRRDRGSNEQFFGPGTRLTVL.

This sequence joins TRBV20-1 and TRBJ2-5; 12 nucleotides align to TRBD2. The length of the CDR3 is 17 residues. The V gene end was trimmed by 3 bases and the J gene end by 1 base; junction bases not matched to a gene: 9. Germline V CDR1 and CDR2: DFQATT, SNEGSKA (reference sequence). DNA of the CDR3: TGCAGTGCTAGCGGGCCCACTAGCGGGAGGCTCCAAGAGACCCAGTACTTC. Protein product: CSASGPTSGRLQETQYF.

This clonotype was seen repeatedly, ten times or more. The V and J genes are TRBV29-1 and TRBJ1-1; the D is unclear. Germline CDR1 and CDR2: SQVTM and ANQGSEA. V lost 8 bases and J 1 base, leaving 14 bases between the germline ends. The CDR3 contains 13 residues. The CDR3 nucleotides read TGCAGCTCAACAATTACAGCGAACACTGAAGCTTTCTTT. Its translation: CSSTITANTEAFF.

As for this clonotype: It may be a read error: a sequence one base away is much more abundant. V and J are TRBV12-3 or TRBV12-4 and TRBJ2-4; D unresolved. The CDR3 contains 14 residues. CDR3 coding DNA: TGTACCAGCAGTTTACTTAGGGTTAGAAACATTCAGTACTTC. It specifies CTSSLLRVRNIQYF.

Only a few counts were recorded for this clonotype. The chain joins TRBV5-1 to TRBJ2-2; 11 bases align to TRBD2. Germline loops: CDR1 SGHRS, CDR2 YFSETQ. V was pared by 2 bases and J by 1 base, with 13 bases of the junction left unmatched. This CDR3 region has 20 residues. CDR3 protein: CASSFGLAGGFPRNTGELFF. As DNA, the CDR3 is TGCGCCAGCAGCTTCGGCCTAGCGGGAGGCTTTCCCAGGAACACCGGGGAGCTGTTTTTT.

This clonotype was counted only a few times. The V and J genes are TRBV7-9 and TRBJ2-3; D perhaps matches TRBD2 (5 bases). The CDR3 has 15 residues. V lost 0 bases, J lost 6 bases, and 13 bases lay in between. In germline, CDR1 is SEHNR, CDR2 FQNEAQ (reference sequence). The CDR3 protein is CASSLAGEFGDTQYF. CDR3 DNA: TGTGCCAGCAGCTTAGCGGGAGAGTTTGGGGATACGCAGTATTTT.

The sample holds many counts of this clonotype. The J gene is TRBJ2-7, the V gene TRBV29-1; D possibly corresponds to TRBD1 (5 bases). Germline CDR1 is SQVTM and CDR2 is ANQGSEA. V was clipped by 4 bases and J by 3 bases, with 7 bases between them. The CDR3 sequence is 11 residues long. CDR3 sequence reads: CSVGTYYEQYV. CDR3 DNA: TGCAGCGTTGGGACATACTACGAGCAGTACGTC.

This clonotype was seen only a few times. The J gene is TRBJ1-6, the V gene TRBV12-3 or TRBV12-4, with D tentatively TRBD1 (5 bases). V dropped 1 base and J dropped 9 bases, with 10 bases sitting between them. The CDR3 runs to 14 residues. The CDR3 coding sequence is TGTGCCAGCAGTTTAGGCAGGGTGGCTTCACCCCTCCACTTT. Residues: CASSLGRVASPLHF.

This rearrangement joins TRBV13 to TRBJ1-1; no reliable D call. Germline values: CDR1 PRHDT, CDR2 FYEKMQ (reference sequence). This CDR3 is built from 12 residues. Between the trimmed V and J ends, which lost 6 bases and 8 bases, there was a span of 13 bases. In nucleotides, the CDR3 is TGTGCCAGCAGTTCTGTAATGAGAGAAGCTTTCTTT. Translation: CASSSVMREAFF.

The gene calls are TRBV15 and TRBJ1-4, with a tentative D call TRBD1 (5 bases). The CDR3 runs 15 residues. V lost 5 bases and J lost 7, with 17 bases in between. CDR1 LNHNV and CDR2 YYDKDF come from the germline V gene (reference sequence). The CDR3 coding sequence is TGTGCCACCAGCCGGGGGGGTAGGAACGGTGAAAAACTGTTTTTT. Translated: CATSRGGRNGEKLFF.

This chain links TRBV29-1 with TRBJ2-5, with D possibly called TRBD1 or TRBD2 (5 bases each). CDR1 and CDR2 from the germline V gene are SQVTM and ANQGSEA. This CDR3 has 12 residues. V lost 4 bases to trimming and J lost 5 bases, with 11 bases between them. The CDR3 DNA sequence: TGCAGCGTTGGGGGGAAGCGGGAGACCCAGTACTTC. Encoded protein: CSVGGKRETQYF.

The CDR3 loop reads CASSLVPGLGAYNEQFF. CDR3 nucleotide sequence: TGCGCCAGCAGCTTGGTCCCGGGCCTGGGTGCCTACAATGAGCAGTTCTTC. J is TRBJ2-1 and V is TRBV5-1; D gene uncertain. CDR3 length: 17 amino acids. Trimming removed 0 bases from V and 2 bases from J, with 15 bases in between. Germline V lookup: CDR1 SGHRS, CDR2 YFSETQ.

This clonotype was detected only once. The chain recombines TRBV2 with TRBJ2-3, with TRBD1 identical over 7 bases. CDR3 length: 14 amino acids. J was trimmed by 6 bases and V by 5 bases; bases with no gene match: 8. The germline V gene encodes CDR1 SNHLY and CDR2 FYNNEI. Here the CDR3 reads CASSQDRVADTQYF. The CDR3, as DNA: TGTGCCAGCAGTCAAGACAGGGTCGCGGATACGCAGTATTTT. The full variable domain, in which reference TRBV2 and TRBJ2-3 provide the parts outside the CDR3, is EPEVTQTPSHQVTQMGQEVILRCVPISNHLYFYWYRQILGQKVEFLVSFYNNEISEKSEIFDDQFSVERPDGSNFTLKIRSTKLEDSAMYFCASSQDRVADTQYFGPGTRLTVL.

This clonotype was recorded a few times. The V and J genes are TRBV5-1 and TRBJ1-1; TRBD1 aligns across 7 bases. Per germline, CDR1 SGHRS and CDR2 YFSETQ. Trimming took 5 bases from V and 6 from J; bases not matched to a gene: 7. The CDR3 has 13 amino acids. The CDR3 DNA reads TGCGCCAGCAGACCGACAGGGCGGGCTGAAGCTTTCTTT. It yields the protein CASRPTGRAEAFF.

The chain combines TRBV2 with TRBJ2-1; 8 bases are a match to TRBD2. In germline, CDR1 is SNHLY, CDR2 FYNNEI. This CDR3 is built from 14 residues. Germline trimming cut 6 bases from V and 6 bases from J; bases unmatched to any gene: 7. Written as DNA, the CDR3 is TGTGCCAGCAGAACCGGGACTAGTACCAATGAGCAGTTCTTC. Translation gives CASRTGTSTNEQFF.

The CDR3 protein is CASSQELGSANTGELFF. DNA for the CDR3: TGCGCCAGCAGCCAAGAGTTGGGCTCTGCCAACACCGGGGAGCTGTTTTTT. This chain connects TRBV4-1 to TRBJ2-2; D uncertain. Germline V lookup: CDR1 MGHRA, CDR2 YSYEKL. The CDR3 runs to 17 residues. Deletions cut 0 bases from V and 2 bases from J, with 13 bases between.

The rearrangement links TRBV11-2 to TRBJ1-1, with D perhaps TRBD1 (6 bases). CDR1 and CDR2 from the germline V gene are SGHAT and FQNNGV. V gave up 1 base and J gave up 4 bases, with 16 bases separating them. The CDR3 consists of 16 residues. The CDR3 DNA is TGTGCCAGCAGCTTAGGTCTGGGGGGCGACGCCACTGAAGCTTTCTTT. Translation gives CASSLGLGGDATEAFF.

At least ten counts were recorded for this clonotype. The V and J genes are TRBV12-3 or TRBV12-4 and TRBJ2-5; the D is unclear. The CDR3 extends over 11 amino acids. Trimming left V 6 bases short and J 6 bases short, with 8 bases between. The CDR3 DNA follows: TGTGCCAGCAGCTTTCGACAGACCCAGTACTTC. Translating it yields CASSFRQTQYF.

This clonotype was seen a few times. The chain carries TRBV24-1 and TRBJ1-5; D is unresolved. This CDR3 contains 14 residues. Germline CDR1 and CDR2: KGHDR and SFDVKD. V lost 0 bases, J lost 2 bases, and 4 bases lay in between. The CDR3 spells CATSDLGGNQPQHF. The CDR3 region has the DNA TGTGCCACCAGTGATTTGGGAGGCAATCAGCCCCAGCATTTT.

The chain couples TRBV5-1 to TRBJ2-1; 9 bases are a match to TRBD2. Germline trimming cut 0 bases from V and 2 bases from J; bases unmatched to any gene: 3. The CDR3 length is 16 residues. Looked up from germline, CDR1 is SGHRS and CDR2 is YFSETQ. The CDR3 DNA is TGCGCCAGCAGCTTGGCCGCGGGAGGGACCTACAATGAGCAGTTCTTC. Translating gives CASSLAAGGTYNEQFF.

The J gene is TRBJ2-3, the V gene TRBV7-3, with D possibly called TRBD1 or TRBD2 (5 bases each). Looked up from germline, CDR1 is SGHTA and CDR2 is FQGTGA. The CDR3 is 17 amino acids. V lost 0 bases and J lost 0, with 13 bases in between. The CDR3 coding sequence is TGTGCCAGCAGCTTAACGGGGACGGTGAGAAGCACAGATACGCAGTATTTT. It codes for CASSLTGTVRSTDTQYF.

The genes are TRBV4-1 and TRBJ2-1, with 14 nucleotides matching TRBD2. Trimming cost V 3 bases and J 9 bases; bases outside gene matches: 4. Per germline, CDR1 MGHRA and CDR2 YSYEKL. The CDR3 has 15 amino acids. The CDR3 is CASSQTSGRAGEQFF. CDR3 nucleotides: TGCGCCAGCAGCCAGACTAGCGGGAGGGCCGGTGAGCAGTTCTTC.